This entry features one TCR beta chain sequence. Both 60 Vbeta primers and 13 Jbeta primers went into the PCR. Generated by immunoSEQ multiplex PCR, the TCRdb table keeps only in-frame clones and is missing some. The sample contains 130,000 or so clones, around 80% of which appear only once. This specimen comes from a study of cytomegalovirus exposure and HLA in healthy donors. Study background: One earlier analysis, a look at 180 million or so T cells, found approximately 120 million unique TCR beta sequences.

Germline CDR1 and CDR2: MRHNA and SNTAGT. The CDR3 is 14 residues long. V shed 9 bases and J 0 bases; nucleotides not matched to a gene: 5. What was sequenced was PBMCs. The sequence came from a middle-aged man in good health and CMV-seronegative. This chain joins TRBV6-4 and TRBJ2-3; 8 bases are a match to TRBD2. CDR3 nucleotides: TGTGCCAGTTCACTAGCGGTTAGCACAGATACGCAGTATTTT. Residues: CASSLAVSTDTQYF.